Listed here is a single T cell receptor (beta chain). The target antigen is unknown. The same CDR3 also results from other DNA sequences found in this sample. The sample belongs to a study of graft-versus-host responses after intestinal transplantation. Study-wide context: Anti-thymocyte globulin served as induction for all recipients, who then took tacrolimus and steroids for roughly 3 years.

Regarding the study as a whole: Allografts carried high graft-versus-host to host-versus-graft clonal ratios in patients having graft-donor T cell macrochimerism.

Libraries were prepared by immunoSEQ multiplex PCR; TCRdb keeps only in-frame clonotypes and omits some of them. The sample has approximately 37,000 clones, over 85% seen once. Sequenced material: PBMCs, taken 700 to 850 days after intestinal transplantation. This sequence was found in a human patient who received an intestinal transplant, so some T cells may come from the graft donor.

CDR3: CASSRLTQYF. The CDR3 DNA sequence: TGTGCCAGCAGCCGTTTAACCCAGTACTTC. This chain links TRBV28 with TRBJ2-5; D is uncertain. Trimming pared 6 bases from V and 8 bases from J, leaving 7 bases between. The CDR3 contains 10 residues. CDR1 is MDHEN, CDR2 SYDVKM, per germline.